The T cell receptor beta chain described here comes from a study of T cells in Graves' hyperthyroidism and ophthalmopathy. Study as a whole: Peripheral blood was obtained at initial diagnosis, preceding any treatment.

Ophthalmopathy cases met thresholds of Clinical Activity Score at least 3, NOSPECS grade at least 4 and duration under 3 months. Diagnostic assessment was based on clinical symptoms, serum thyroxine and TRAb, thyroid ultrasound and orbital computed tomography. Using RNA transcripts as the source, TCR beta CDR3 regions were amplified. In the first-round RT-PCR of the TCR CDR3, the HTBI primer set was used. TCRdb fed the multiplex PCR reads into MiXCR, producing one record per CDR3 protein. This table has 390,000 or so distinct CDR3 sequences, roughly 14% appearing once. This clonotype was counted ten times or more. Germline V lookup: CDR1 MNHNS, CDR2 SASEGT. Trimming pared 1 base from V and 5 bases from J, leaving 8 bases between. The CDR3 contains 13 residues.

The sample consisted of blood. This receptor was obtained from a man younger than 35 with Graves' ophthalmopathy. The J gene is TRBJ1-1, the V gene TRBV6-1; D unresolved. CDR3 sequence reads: CASSEVGGTEAFF. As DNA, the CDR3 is TGTGCCAGCAGTGAAGTGGGCGGGACTGAAGCTTTCTTT.